The clone carrying this TCR beta chain was seen more than once but under ten times. Time point indicated: newly diagnosed GD, antithyroid drugs for less than 3 months. Isolated PBMC RNA provided the starting material for the TCR library. Graves' disease diagnosis used American Thyroid Association guidelines. Germline V gene sequence: CDR1 SGDLS, CDR2 YYNGEE. V shed 3 bases and J 0 bases; nucleotides not matched to a gene: 4. The CDR3 consists of 16 residues. Combining iRepertoire HTBI primers with Arm-PCR of CDR3 regions, the authors built TCR beta libraries. TCRdb recomputed calls from the multiplex PCR reads with MiXCR, one row per CDR3 protein. Among about 200,000 distinct CDR3 sequences listed, about 19% were seen once. This sample was taken from a study of regulatory T cells in long-lasting Graves disease. Separately, the same data were catalogued under a study of T cells in Graves' hyperthyroidism and ophthalmopathy. That report notes: HTBI primers drove first-round RT-PCR of the TCR CDR3.

Here the sequenced sample was peripheral blood mononuclear cells (PBMCs), taken at new diagnosis, from a patient treated with antithyroid drugs. The receptor comes from a woman under 40 with Graves disease. The rearrangement uses TRBV9 and TRBJ2-2; 8 bases fit TRBD1. This CDR3 reads CASSAGQGSNTGELFF. The CDR3 bases are TGTGCCAGCAGCGCTGGACAGGGATCGAACACCGGGGAGCTGTTTTTT.